Described below is a single TCR beta chain sequence and its context. The data derive from a study of cytotoxic CD8 clonotypes in ibrutinib-treated CLL. V was trimmed by 9 bases and J by 6 bases, leaving 17 bases between them. The germline V gene encodes CDR1 MNHNS and CDR2 SASEGT. The length of the CDR3 is 13 residues. This table comes from immunoSEQ multiplex PCR, and its TCRdb copy is limited to in-frame clones, with some not included. Of 130,000 or so clones in the sample, roughly 80% were seen once. The source material was PBMCs, sampled after 12 months of ibrutinib treatment. The V and J genes are TRBV6-1 and TRBJ1-2; D possibly corresponds to TRBD1 (5 bases). The source of this sequence is a human donor with chronic lymphocytic leukemia. The CDR3 reads CARPTVRPHGYTF. The CDR3 DNA follows: TGTGCCAGACCGACAGTCCGTCCCCATGGCTACACCTTC.